One and the same sample provided the 12 T cell receptor beta chains below, sequenced in a study of OX40 agonist ivuxolimab in advanced cancers. Assay used: immunoSEQ multiplex PCR; TCRdb lists only in-frame clones, some missing. Counted here are fewer than 65,000 clones, 85% to 90% occurring once; the ten biggest clones make up about 7%. The sample in question was CD4+ or CD8+ T cells sorted from blood, obtained in a trial of the OX40 agonist ivuxolimab. The receptors stem from an adult with an advanced solid tumor such as melanoma, head and neck, liver or kidney cancer.

The chain couples TRBV28 to TRBJ1-1, with D possibly being TRBD1 (6 bases). CDR3 length: 12 amino acids. CDR1 and CDR2 (germline): MDHEN, SYDVKM. V was clipped by 6 bases and J by 6 bases, with 11 bases between them. The CDR3 nucleotides read TGTGCCAGCAGCCAACAGGGTCCTGAAGCTTTCTTT. Translation: CASSQQGPEAFF.

This chain connects TRBV7-2 to TRBJ1-2, with D tentatively TRBD1 (6 bases). This CDR3 contains 14 residues. Trimming removed 6 bases from V and 4 bases from J, with 15 bases in between. Germline loops: CDR1 SGHTA, CDR2 FQGNSA. CDR3 nucleotides: TGTGCCAGCAGTCTCACAACAGGGTCCTATGGCTACACCTTC. Its protein is CASSLTTGSYGYTF.

The J gene is TRBJ1-3, the V gene TRBV5-4, with 9 nucleotides matching TRBD1. The CDR3 totals 16 residues. Germline V gene data show CDR1 as SGHNT and CDR2 as YYREEE (reference sequence). The J segment lost 1 base and the V segment lost 3 bases, leaving 5 bases of the junction unmatched. CDR3 loop: CASSSGTGSSGNTIYF. The CDR3 region has the DNA TGTGCCAGCAGCTCCGGGACAGGGTCGTCTGGAAACACCATATATTTT.

The chain links TRBV30 to TRBJ2-3; TRBD2 might be the D (5 bases). The V gene's germline CDR1 is GTSNPN and CDR2 SVGIG (reference sequence). This CDR3 is built from 16 residues. V lost 0 bases, J lost 3 bases, and 16 bases lay in between. CDR3: CAWSVQFGRGTDTQYF. CDR3 coding DNA: TGTGCCTGGAGTGTACAGTTCGGGCGAGGGACAGATACGCAGTATTTT. The complete variable domain, with remaining parts taken from reference TRBV30 and TRBJ2-3, reads SQTIHQWPATLVQPVGSPLSLECTVEGTSNPNLYWYRQAAGRGLQLLFYSVGIGQISSEVPQNLSASRPQDRQFILSSKKLLLSDSGFYLCAWSVQFGRGTDTQYFGPGTRLTVL.

CDR3 residues: CASSLVGRGGHQETQYF. The CDR3 DNA sequence: TGTGCCAGCAGCTTAGTAGGCCGGGGAGGGCACCAAGAGACCCAGTACTTC. The V gene is TRBV7-2, the J gene TRBJ2-5, with 7 nucleotides matching TRBD2. The CDR3 length is 17 residues. V shed 1 base, J shed 0 bases, and the junction held 8 bases outside the gene matches. Per the germline V gene, CDR1 is SGHTA and CDR2 is FQGNSA.

The J gene is TRBJ2-1, the V gene TRBV5-1, with TRBD2 matching 11 bases. The CDR3 has 15 residues. The V gene end was trimmed by 4 bases and the J gene end by 7 bases; junction bases not matched to a gene: 7. CDR1 and CDR2 (germline): SGHRS, YFSETQ. In DNA form, the CDR3 reads TGCGCCAGCAGCGCGACTAGCGGGACTGGAAATGAGCAGTTCTTC. It specifies CASSATSGTGNEQFF. The whole variable domain, filled in from reference TRBV5-1 and TRBJ2-1, reads KAGVTQTPRYLIKTRGQQVTLSCSPISGHRSVSWYQQTPGQGLQFLFEYFSETQRNKGNFPGRFSGRQFSNSRSEMNVSTLELGDSALYLCASSATSGTGNEQFFGPGTRLTVL.

CDR3: CASSRGRTDEAFF. The CDR3 bases are TGTGCCAGCAGCCGAGGACGAACTGATGAAGCTTTCTTT. This rearrangement joins TRBV7-6 to TRBJ1-1; the D is unclear. The CDR3 has 13 residues. Germline V gene lookup returns CDR1 SGHVS and CDR2 FNYEAQ. Trimming took 5 bases from V and 7 from J, leaving 14 bases between them.

This chain links TRBV18 with TRBJ2-2; D uncertain. The CDR3 is made up of 14 amino acids. Trimming removed 6 bases at V and 6 bases at J, with 14 bases between. Germline CDR1 reads KGHSH; CDR2 reads LQKENI. For the CDR3, the DNA is TGTGCCAGCTCCTCCATACACGGCGCCGGGGAGCTGTTTTTT. It is translated as CASSSIHGAGELFF.

The rearrangement uses TRBV6-5 and TRBJ2-7; possible D gene TRBD1, 6 bases. Per the germline V gene, CDR1 is MNHEY and CDR2 is SVGAGI. The CDR3 runs 15 residues. V was trimmed by 5 bases and J by 3 bases, leaving 17 bases between them. The CDR3 loop reads CASSTYRDTYYEQYF. The CDR3 region has the DNA TGTGCCAGCAGTACCTACCGGGACACATACTACGAGCAGTACTTC.

V usage is TRBV6-6 and J usage is TRBJ1-5; possibly TRBD1 for D (5 bases). Trimming cost V 3 bases and J 4 bases, with 10 bases left between them. The germline V gene encodes CDR1 MNHNY and CDR2 SVGAGI (reference sequence). The CDR3 is 14 amino acids. The CDR3 nucleotides read TGTGCCAGCAGTTATATGAGGGGAAATCAGCCCCAGCATTTT. This encodes CASSYMRGNQPQHF.

The gene calls are TRBV19 and TRBJ1-1; 7 nucleotides match TRBD1. With 6 bases clipped from V and 8 bases from J, the junction kept 9 bases outside the gene matches. The CDR3 totals 13 residues. CDR1 and CDR2 (germline): LNHDA, SQIVND (reference sequence). CDR3 residues: CASSDTGVTEAFF. CDR3 DNA sequence: TGTGCCAGTAGCGATACAGGGGTTACCGAAGCTTTCTTT. Full variable domain (outside the CDR3, taken from reference TRBV19 and TRBJ1-1): DGGITQSPKYLFRKEGQNVTLSCEQNLNHDAMYWYRQDPGQGLRLIYYSQIVNDFQKGDIAEGYSVSREKKESFPLTVTSAQKNPTAFYLCASSDTGVTEAFFGQGTRLTVV.

In DNA form, the CDR3 reads TGTGCCTGGAGCGGGACGGGACAGGGTATACCCGAGCAGTACTTC. Encoded protein: CAWSGTGQGIPEQYF. The V gene is TRBV30, the J gene TRBJ2-7; 9 nucleotides agree with TRBD1. Germline V CDR1 and CDR2: GTSNPN, SVGIG (reference sequence). This CDR3 comprises 15 residues. Germline trimming cut 3 bases from V and 6 bases from J; bases unmatched to any gene: 12.